Shown below are 4 T cell receptor beta chains from a single sample sequenced in a study of OX40 agonist ivuxolimab in advanced cancers. The protocol was immunoSEQ multiplex PCR, while the TCRdb copy is restricted to in-frame clones and leaves out a portion. Here the sample spans about 72,000 clones, more than 80% being singletons. This specimen was CD4+ or CD8+ T cells sorted from blood, taken in a trial of the OX40 agonist ivuxolimab. The receptor source for this set is an adult with an advanced solid tumor such as melanoma, head and neck, liver or kidney cancer.

The chain employs TRBV14 and TRBJ1-2; a weak D match, TRBD1 (5 bases). The V gene lost 4 bases and the J gene lost 2 bases, with 8 bases spanning the gap. Germline CDR1 reads SGHDN; CDR2 reads FVKESK. The CDR3 spans 13 residues. Here the CDR3 reads CASSPGRNYGYTF. The CDR3 bases are TGTGCCAGCAGCCCGGGACGGAACTATGGCTACACCTTC.

This chain connects TRBV6-5 to TRBJ1-2; D unclear. The V end lost 10 bases, the J end lost 2 bases, and 14 bases lay between the germline ends. Germline assignment: CDR1 MNHEY and CDR2 SVGAGI. The CDR3 spans 13 residues. Written as DNA, the CDR3 is TGTGCCACCCAAATGGACCGAAACTATGGCTACACCTTC. This translates into CATQMDRNYGYTF.

This chain joins TRBV6-1 and TRBJ1-1; no reliable D call. V gave up 3 bases and J gave up 0 bases, with 5 bases separating them. The CDR3 is 13 residues long. The germline V gene has CDR1 MNHNS and CDR2 SASEGT. CDR3 DNA sequence: TGTGCCAGCAGTGACTGGGTGAACACTGAAGCTTTCTTT. This sequence encodes CASSDWVNTEAFF.

This sequence joins TRBV30 and TRBJ2-6, with 7 bases aligning to TRBD1. Germline CDR1 reads GTSNPN; CDR2 reads SVGIG (reference sequence). The J segment lost 0 bases and the V segment lost 6 bases, leaving 8 bases of the junction unmatched. The CDR3 length is 16 residues. The CDR3 coding sequence is TGTGCCTGTCCGACAGGGAAAACCTCTGGGGCCAACGTCCTGACTTTC. Protein product: CACPTGKTSGANVLTF. Drawing the rest from reference TRBV30 and TRBJ2-6, the complete variable domain is SQTIHQWPATLVQPVGSPLSLECTVEGTSNPNLYWYRQAAGRGLQLLFYSVGIGQISSEVPQNLSASRPQDRQFILSSKKLLLSDSGFYLCACPTGKTSGANVLTFGAGSRLTVL.